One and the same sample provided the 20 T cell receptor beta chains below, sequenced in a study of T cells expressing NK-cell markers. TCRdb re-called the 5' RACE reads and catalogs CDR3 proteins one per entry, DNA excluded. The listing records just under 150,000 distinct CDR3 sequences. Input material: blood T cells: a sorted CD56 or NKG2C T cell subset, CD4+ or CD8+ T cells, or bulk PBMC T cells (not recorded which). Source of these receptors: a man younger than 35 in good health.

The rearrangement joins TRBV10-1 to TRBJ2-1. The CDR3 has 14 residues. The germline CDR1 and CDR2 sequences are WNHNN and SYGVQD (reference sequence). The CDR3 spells CASSDSNWGNEQFF.

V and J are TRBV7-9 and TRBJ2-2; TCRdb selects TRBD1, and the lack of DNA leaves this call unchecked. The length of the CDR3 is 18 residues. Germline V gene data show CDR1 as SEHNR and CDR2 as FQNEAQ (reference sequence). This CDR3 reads CASRYPPGQTGVTGELFF.

The CDR3 sequence: CASSDSGGSGPNEQFF. The chain recombines TRBV6-4 with TRBJ2-1; TCRdb gives TRBD2 as the D gene, but with no DNA this cannot be confirmed. CDR3 length equals 16 residues. Germline assignment: CDR1 MRHNA and CDR2 SNTAGT.

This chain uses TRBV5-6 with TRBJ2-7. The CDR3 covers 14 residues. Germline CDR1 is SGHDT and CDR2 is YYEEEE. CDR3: CASSLTGNPYEQYF.

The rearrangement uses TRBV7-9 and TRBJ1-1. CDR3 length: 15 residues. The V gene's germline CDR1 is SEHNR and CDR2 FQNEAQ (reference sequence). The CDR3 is CASSLVPSIGTEAFF.

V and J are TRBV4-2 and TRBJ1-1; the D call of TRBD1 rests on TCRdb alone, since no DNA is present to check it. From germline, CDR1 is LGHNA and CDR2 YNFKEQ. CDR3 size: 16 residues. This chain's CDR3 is CASSQSPRGANTEAFF.

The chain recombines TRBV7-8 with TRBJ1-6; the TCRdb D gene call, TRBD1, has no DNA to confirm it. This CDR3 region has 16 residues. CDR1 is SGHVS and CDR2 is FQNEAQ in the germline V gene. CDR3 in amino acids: CASSTGTGGSNSPLHF.

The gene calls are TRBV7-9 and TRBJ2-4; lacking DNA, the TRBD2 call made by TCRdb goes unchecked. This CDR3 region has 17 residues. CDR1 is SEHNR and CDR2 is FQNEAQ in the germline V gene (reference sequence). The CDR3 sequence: CASSSPGLAVAKNIQYF. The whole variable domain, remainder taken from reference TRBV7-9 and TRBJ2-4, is DTGVSQNPRHKITKRGQNVTFRCDPISEHNRLYWYRQTLGQGPEFLTYFQNEAQLEKSRLLSDRFSAERPKGSFSTLEIQRTEQGDSAMYLCASSSPGLAVAKNIQYFGAGTRLSVL.

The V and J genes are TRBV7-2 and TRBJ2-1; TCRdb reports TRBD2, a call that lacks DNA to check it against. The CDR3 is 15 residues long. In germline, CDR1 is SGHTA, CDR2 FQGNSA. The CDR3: CASSPARDPIDEQFF.

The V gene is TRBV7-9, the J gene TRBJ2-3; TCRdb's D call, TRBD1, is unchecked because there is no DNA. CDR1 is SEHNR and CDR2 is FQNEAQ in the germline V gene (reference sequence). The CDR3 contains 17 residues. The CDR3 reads CASSLGTAGYGTDTQYF.

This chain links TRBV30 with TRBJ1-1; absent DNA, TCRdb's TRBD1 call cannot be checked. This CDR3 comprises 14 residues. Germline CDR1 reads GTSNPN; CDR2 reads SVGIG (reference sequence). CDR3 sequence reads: CAWGTGGLFVEAFF. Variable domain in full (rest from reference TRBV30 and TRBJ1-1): SQTIHQWPATLVQPVGSPLSLECTVEGTSNPNLYWYRQAAGRGLQLLFYSVGIGQISSEVPQNLSASRPQDRQFILSSKKLLLSDSGFYLCAWGTGGLFVEAFFGQGTRLTVV.

CDR3: CSAPSGHEQFF. V and J are TRBV29-1 and TRBJ2-1; the TRBD2 assignment by TCRdb is unverifiable without DNA. Looked up from germline, CDR1 is SQVTM and CDR2 is ANQGSEA. The CDR3 extends over 11 amino acids.

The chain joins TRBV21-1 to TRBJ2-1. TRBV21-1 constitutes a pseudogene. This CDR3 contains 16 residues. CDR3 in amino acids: CASSKGTGSSYNEQFF.

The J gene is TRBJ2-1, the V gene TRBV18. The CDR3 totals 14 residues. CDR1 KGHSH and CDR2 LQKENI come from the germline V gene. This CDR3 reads CASSPRPTYNEQFF.

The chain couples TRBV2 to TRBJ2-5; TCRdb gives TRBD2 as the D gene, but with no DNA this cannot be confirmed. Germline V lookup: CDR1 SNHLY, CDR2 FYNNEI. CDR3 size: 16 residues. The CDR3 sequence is CASSEARLAGRETQYF.

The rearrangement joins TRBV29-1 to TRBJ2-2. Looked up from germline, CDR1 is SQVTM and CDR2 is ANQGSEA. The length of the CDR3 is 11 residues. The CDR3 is CSVARGGELFF.

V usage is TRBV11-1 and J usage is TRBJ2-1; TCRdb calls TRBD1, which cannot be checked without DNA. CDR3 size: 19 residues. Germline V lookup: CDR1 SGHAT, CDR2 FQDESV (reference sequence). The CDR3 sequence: CASSGPSWAGPFGDSEQFF.

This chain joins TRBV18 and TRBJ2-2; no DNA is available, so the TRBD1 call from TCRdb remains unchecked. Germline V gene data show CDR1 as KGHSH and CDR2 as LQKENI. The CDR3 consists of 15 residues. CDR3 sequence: CASSPSTGATGELFF.

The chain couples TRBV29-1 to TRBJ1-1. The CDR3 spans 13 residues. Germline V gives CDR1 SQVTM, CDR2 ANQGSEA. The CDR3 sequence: CSVDLAGNTEAFF.

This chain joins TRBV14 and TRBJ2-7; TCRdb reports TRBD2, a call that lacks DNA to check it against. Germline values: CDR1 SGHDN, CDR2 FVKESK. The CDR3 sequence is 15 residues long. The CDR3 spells CASSRSAGSSYEQYF.